This T cell receptor beta chain was sequenced in a study of T cells in Graves' hyperthyroidism and ophthalmopathy. RNA transcripts served as the template for amplifying TCR beta CDR3 regions. The TCR CDR3 was amplified in a first-round RT-PCR using the HTBI primer set. TCRdb passed the multiplex PCR reads through MiXCR, listing each CDR3 protein once. This sample has roughly 700,000 distinct CDR3 sequences; around 40% occur once, and the top ten carry less than 35%. This CDR3 is built from 15 residues. V lost 5 bases and J 3 bases, leaving 14 bases between the germline ends. The germline CDR1 and CDR2 sequences are MNHEY and SVGEGT. This clonotype was detected only a few times. PBMCs stemmed from under 11 ml fresh peripheral blood.

The specimen was blood. The chain carries TRBV6-2 or TRBV6-3 and TRBJ1-5, with D hard to call. The origin of this receptor is a woman aged 40 to 50 with Graves' hyperthyroidism. The DNA for the CDR3 is TGTGCCAGCAGTCTACTGGGCACCGTCAATCAGCCCCAGCATTTT. Translation: CASSLLGTVNQPQHF.